These 9 T cell receptor beta chains came from one sample sequenced in a study of CD8+ T cells in alopecia areata. As the sequencing template, cDNA was produced by extracting RNA and reverse transcribing it. Sequencing used immunoSEQ multiplex PCR; TCRdb keeps in-frame clones, though not all of them. The sample records 35,000 to 50,000 clones, more than 90% being singletons. Treatment in this sample: oral pan-JAK inhibitor, 5-10 mg twice daily. The sequencing here drew on CD8+ T cells sorted from blood, taken at week 24, from a patient treated with tofacitinib. The receptors were gathered from a human donor with alopecia areata.

This clone showed up just a few times. The rearrangement links TRBV29-1 to TRBJ2-1, with 7 bases fitting TRBD2. The CDR3 length is 15 residues. In germline, CDR1 is SQVTM, CDR2 ANQGSEA. V lost 7 bases, J lost 0 bases, and 9 bases stayed unmatched. As DNA, the CDR3 is TGCAGCGGGGGAGCGGGGAGCTACTCCTACAATGAGCAGTTCTTC. It is translated as CSGGAGSYSYNEQFF.

The chain has TRBV29-1 and TRBJ2-7; D possibly matches TRBD1 or TRBD2 (5 bases each). This CDR3 is 13 amino acids long. The ends were cut back, 0 bases at V and 13 bases at J, with 19 bases in the middle. Germline V gives CDR1 SQVTM, CDR2 ANQGSEA. The CDR3 region has the DNA TGCAGCGTTGAAGATCGGTCCCGGGGCCCAACCTACTTC. Protein: CSVEDRSRGPTYF.

The chain couples TRBV27 to TRBJ2-7, with D perhaps given as TRBD1 or TRBD2 (5 bases each). V gave up 9 bases and J gave up 0 bases, with 18 bases separating them. CDR1 and CDR2 from the germline V gene are MNHEY and SMNVEV (reference sequence). The CDR3 spans 15 residues. In nucleotides, the CDR3 is TGTGCCAGTAATAAGAGGGACGGCGACTCCTACGAGCAGTACTTC. This sequence encodes CASNKRDGDSYEQYF.

This clone was picked up a small number of times. The chain uses TRBV7-9 and TRBJ2-3, with D hard to call. V was cut by 3 bases and J by 0 bases, with 13 bases left in between. This CDR3 spans 16 amino acids. Germline values: CDR1 SEHNR, CDR2 FQNEAQ (reference sequence). CDR3 bases: TGTGCCAGCAGCTTCTCTGAGGTTTCTAGCACAGATACGCAGTATTTT. Translating it yields CASSFSEVSSTDTQYF.

The chain recombines TRBV23-1 with TRBJ2-1, with D hard to call. TRBV23-1 is known as an ORF, though its function is uncertain. V was clipped by 0 bases and J by 7 bases, with 16 bases between them. The CDR3 is 16 amino acids. The CDR3 DNA follows: TGCGCCAGCAGTCAATCTATGGCGGCTATTGGGAATGAGCAGTTCTTC. This translates into CASSQSMAAIGNEQFF.

The rearrangement uses TRBV13 and TRBJ2-3; possible D gene TRBD1, 8 bases. Trimming left V 5 bases short and J 3 bases short, with 27 bases between. The CDR3 has 19 amino acids. Germline CDR1 reads PRHDT; CDR2 reads FYEKMQ (reference sequence). The CDR3 region is CASSLPSRERDRRTDTQYF. DNA of the CDR3: TGTGCCAGCAGCCTACCTTCTAGGGAGCGGGACAGGAGAACAGATACGCAGTATTTT.

In DNA, the CDR3 is TGTGCCAGCAGCTTCGGACAGCAATACAATGAGCAGTTCTTC. This translates into CASSFGQQYNEQFF. This chain connects TRBV5-4 to TRBJ2-1; perhaps TRBD1 as D (6 bases). Germline V lookup: CDR1 SGHNT, CDR2 YYREEE (reference sequence). V was shortened by 2 bases and J by 4 bases, with 10 bases between the two germline ends. The CDR3 is 14 amino acids.

This chain joins TRBV2 and TRBJ2-1; D uncertain. V lost 6 bases to trimming and J lost 5 bases, with 2 bases between them. Germline V lookup: CDR1 SNHLY, CDR2 FYNNEI. This CDR3 has 10 amino acids. The CDR3 sequence: CASSNNEQFF. In nucleotides, the CDR3 is TGTGCCAGCAGCAACAATGAGCAGTTCTTC.

The rearrangement links TRBV29-1 to TRBJ2-7, with 7 bases aligning to TRBD1. CDR1 and CDR2 from the germline V gene are SQVTM and ANQGSEA. The junction had 12 bases not matched to a gene; V was cut back by 4 bases and J by 0 bases. The CDR3 is made up of 16 amino acids. The DNA of the CDR3 is TGCAGCGTTGCCCCCCTCCCGGGACAGCCCTCCTACGAGCAGTACTTC. Encoded protein: CSVAPLPGQPSYEQYF.